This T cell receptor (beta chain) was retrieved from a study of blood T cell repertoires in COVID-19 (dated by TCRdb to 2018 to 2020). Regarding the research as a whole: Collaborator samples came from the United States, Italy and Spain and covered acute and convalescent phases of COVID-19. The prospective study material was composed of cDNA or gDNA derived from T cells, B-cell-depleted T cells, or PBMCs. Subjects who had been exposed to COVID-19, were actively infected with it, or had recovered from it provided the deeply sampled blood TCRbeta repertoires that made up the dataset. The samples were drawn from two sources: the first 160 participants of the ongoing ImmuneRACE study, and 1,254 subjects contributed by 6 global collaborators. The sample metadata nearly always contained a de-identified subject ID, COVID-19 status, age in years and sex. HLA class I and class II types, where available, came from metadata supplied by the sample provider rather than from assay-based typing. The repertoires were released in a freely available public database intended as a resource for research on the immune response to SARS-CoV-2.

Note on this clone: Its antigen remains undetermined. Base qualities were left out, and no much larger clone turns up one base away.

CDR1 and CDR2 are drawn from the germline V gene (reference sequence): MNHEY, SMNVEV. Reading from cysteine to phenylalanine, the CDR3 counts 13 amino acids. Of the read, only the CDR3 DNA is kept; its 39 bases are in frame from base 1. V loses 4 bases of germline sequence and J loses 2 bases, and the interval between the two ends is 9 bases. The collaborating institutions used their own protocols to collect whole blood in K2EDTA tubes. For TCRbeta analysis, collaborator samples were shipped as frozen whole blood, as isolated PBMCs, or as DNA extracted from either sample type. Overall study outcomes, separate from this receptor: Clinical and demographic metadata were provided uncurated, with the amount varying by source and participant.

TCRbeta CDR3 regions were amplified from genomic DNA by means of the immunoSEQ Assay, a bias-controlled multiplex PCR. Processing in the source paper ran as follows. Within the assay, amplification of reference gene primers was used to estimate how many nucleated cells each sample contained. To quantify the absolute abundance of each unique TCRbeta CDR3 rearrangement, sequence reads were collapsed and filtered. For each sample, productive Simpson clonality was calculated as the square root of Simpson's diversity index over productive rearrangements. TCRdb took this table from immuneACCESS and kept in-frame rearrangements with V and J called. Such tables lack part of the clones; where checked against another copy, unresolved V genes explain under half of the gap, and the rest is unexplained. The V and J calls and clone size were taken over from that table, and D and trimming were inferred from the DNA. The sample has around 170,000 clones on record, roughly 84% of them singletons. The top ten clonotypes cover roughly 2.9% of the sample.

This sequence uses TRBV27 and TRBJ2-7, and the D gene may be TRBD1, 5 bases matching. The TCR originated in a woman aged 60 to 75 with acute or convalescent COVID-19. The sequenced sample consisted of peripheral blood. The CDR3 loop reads CASSSWGPYEQYF. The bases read TGTGCCAGCAGTTCCTGGGGCCCCTACGAGCAGTACTTC.